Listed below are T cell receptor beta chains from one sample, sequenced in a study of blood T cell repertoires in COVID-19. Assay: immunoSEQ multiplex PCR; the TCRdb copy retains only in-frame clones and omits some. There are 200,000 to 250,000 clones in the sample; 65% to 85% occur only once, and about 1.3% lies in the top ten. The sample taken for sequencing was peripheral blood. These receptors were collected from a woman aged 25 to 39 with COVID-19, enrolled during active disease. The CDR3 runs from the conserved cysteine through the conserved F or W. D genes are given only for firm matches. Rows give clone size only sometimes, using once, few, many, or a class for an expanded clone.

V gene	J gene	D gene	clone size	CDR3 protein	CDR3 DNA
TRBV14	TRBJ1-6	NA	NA	CASSHTSSLYNSPLHF	TGTGCCAGCAGCCATACCTCGTCACTTTATAATTCACCCCTCCACTTT
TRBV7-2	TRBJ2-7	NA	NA	CASSAIRGYEQYF	TGTGCCAGCAGCGCGATCAGGGGCTACGAGCAGTACTTC
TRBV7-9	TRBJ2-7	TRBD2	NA	CASSLEIAGVTGQYF	TGTGCCAGCAGCTTAGAGATAGCGGGAGTTACGGGGCAGTACTTC
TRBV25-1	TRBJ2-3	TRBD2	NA	CASSEYLSGGGTDTQYF	TGTGCCAGCAGTGAATACTTGAGCGGGGGGGGGACAGATACGCAGTATTTT
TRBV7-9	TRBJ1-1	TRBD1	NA	CASSLFVGTGGGNTEAFF	TGTGCCAGCAGCTTATTTGTAGGGACAGGGGGAGGCAACACTGAAGCTTTCTTT
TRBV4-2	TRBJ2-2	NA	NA	CASSQEGDLTGELFF	TGTGCCAGCAGCCAAGAGGGAGACTTAACCGGGGAGCTGTTTTTT
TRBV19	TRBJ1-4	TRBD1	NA	CATGDRTNEKLFF	TGTGCCACCGGGGACAGAACTAATGAAAAACTGTTTTTT
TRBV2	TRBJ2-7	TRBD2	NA	CASSESLAGLHF	TGTGCCAGCAGTGAATCGCTAGCGGGACTACACTTC
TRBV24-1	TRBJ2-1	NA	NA	CATSPGGPQFF	TGTGCCACCAGTCCAGGGGGGCCGCAGTTCTTC
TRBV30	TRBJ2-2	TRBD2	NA	CAWRRTSGNTGELFF	TGTGCCTGGAGACGGACTAGCGGGAACACCGGGGAGCTGTTTTTT
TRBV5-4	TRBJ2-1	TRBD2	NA	CASSLVGLAGTSSYNEQFF	TGTGCCAGCAGCTTGGTCGGTCTAGCGGGTACGAGCTCCTACAATGAGCAGTTCTTC
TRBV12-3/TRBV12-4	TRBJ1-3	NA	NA	CASSRGIGNTIYF	TGTGCCAGCAGCAGGGGCATTGGAAACACCATATATTTT
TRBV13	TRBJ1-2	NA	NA	CASSPGTYGYTF	TGTGCCAGCAGCCCGGGGACATATGGCTACACCTTC
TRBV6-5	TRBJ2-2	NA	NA	CASSNGGGGELFF	TGTGCCAGCAGCAATGGGGGCGGGGGGGAGCTGTTTTTT
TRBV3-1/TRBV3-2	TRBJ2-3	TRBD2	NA	CASSHRSGDTDTQYF	TGTGCCAGCAGCCATCGGAGCGGGGACACAGATACGCAGTATTTT
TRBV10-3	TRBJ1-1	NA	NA	CAETISRALDEAFF	TGTGCCGAAACCATCAGCAGGGCCCTAGATGAAGCTTTCTTT
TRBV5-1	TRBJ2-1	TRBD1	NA	CASSPGQGSYNEQFF	TGCGCCAGCAGCCCGGGACAGGGGTCCTACAATGAGCAGTTCTTC
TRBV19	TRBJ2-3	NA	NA	CASSIGGWDTDTQYF	TGTGCCAGTAGTATAGGCGGGTGGGACACAGATACGCAGTATTTT
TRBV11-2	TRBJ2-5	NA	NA	CASSLGASFGETQYF	TGTGCCAGCAGCTTAGGGGCTTCCTTCGGAGAGACCCAGTACTTC
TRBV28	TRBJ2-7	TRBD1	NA	CASSLPGGNEQYF	TGTGCCAGCAGTTTACCAGGGGGCAACGAGCAGTACTTC
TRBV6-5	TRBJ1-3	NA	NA	CASRGLTPSGNTIYF	TGTGCCAGCAGGGGACTAACACCGTCAGGAAACACCATATATTTT
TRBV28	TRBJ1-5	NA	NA	CASRATDQPQHF	TGTGCCAGCAGAGCTACGGATCAGCCCCAGCATTTT
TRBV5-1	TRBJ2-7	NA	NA	CASSFAGAEQYF	TGCGCCAGCAGCTTTGCGGGGGCCGAGCAGTACTTC
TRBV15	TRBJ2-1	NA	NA	CATSRDVGGSPFF	TGTGCCACCAGCAGAGATGTCGGGGGATCCCCGTTCTTC
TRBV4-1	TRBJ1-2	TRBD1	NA	CASSQVTGKDGYTF	TGCGCCAGCAGCCAAGTGACAGGGAAGGATGGCTACACCTTC
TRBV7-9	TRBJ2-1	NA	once	CASSPQGLSSYNEQFF	TGTGCCAGCAGCCCACAGGGATTGAGCTCCTACAATGAGCAGTTCTTC
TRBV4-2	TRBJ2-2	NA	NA	CASSQVAGARGTGELFF	TGTGCCAGCAGCCAAGTGGCAGGGGCCCGAGGGACCGGGGAGCTGTTTTTT